This T cell receptor (beta chain) was obtained from a study of T cells after yellow fever vaccination. The germline V gene has CDR1 DFQATT and CDR2 SNEGSKA (reference sequence). This CDR3 has 12 amino acids. The V end lost 6 bases, the J end lost 1 base, and 9 bases lay between the germline ends. Study-level results: Shared CD4/CD8 clonotypes were a small share, likely from convergent recombination.

MiXCR, run by TCRdb on the 5' RACE reads, gives a single entry per CDR3 protein. This sample yields a few hundred thousand distinct CDR3 sequences, of which roughly 17% are seen a single time; 15% to 20% belongs to the top ten. Note on this clonotype: Its cognate antigen is unknown.

V usage is TRBV20-1 and J usage is TRBJ1-1, with D unclear. This specimen was PBMCs, taken around 5 days after the first yellow fever vaccination. This sequence originates from a man between 18 and 35 years old who received the YFV17D yellow fever vaccine. For the CDR3, the DNA is TGCAGTGCGTACGAAGGGAACACTGAAGCTTTCTTT. It is translated as CSAYEGNTEAFF.